What follows are 18 T cell receptor beta chains derived from one specimen sequenced in a study of sequential checkpoint blockade in melanoma. Stated treatment: randomized to nivolumab then ipilimumab (arm A) or the reverse (arm B). Generated by immunoSEQ multiplex PCR, the TCRdb table keeps only in-frame clones and is missing some. The repertoire consists of approximately 1,400 clones, with approximately 23% occurring once and the leading ten covering 8% to 9.5%. The sample in question was tumor tissue (inferred from file names), obtained from a patient given nivolumab and ipilimumab in sequence. These receptors were collected from a human donor with melanoma.

This clone has more than one count but fewer than ten. The CDR3 protein is CASSYSRDRGQKTQYF. DNA for the CDR3: TGTGCCAGCAGTTACTCGCGGGACAGGGGGCAGAAGACCCAGTACTTC. This rearrangement joins TRBV6-8 to TRBJ2-5; TRBD1 aligns across 12 bases. CDR1 MNHGY and CDR2 SAAAGT come from the germline V gene. The V gene end was trimmed by 0 bases and the J gene end by 6 bases; junction bases not matched to a gene: 5. The CDR3 length is 16 residues.

This clone ranks as medium-sized. The V gene is TRBV11-3, the J gene TRBJ2-3, with D possibly matching TRBD2 (5 bases). The germline V gene has CDR1 SGHNT and CDR2 YENEEA. The CDR3 spans 15 residues. V was cut by 5 bases and J by 4 bases, with 16 bases left in between. The CDR3 region is CASSPFRTVSDTQYF. The DNA for the CDR3 is TGTGCCAGCAGCCCATTTAGGACTGTCTCAGATACGCAGTATTTT. The whole variable domain, filled in from reference TRBV11-3 and TRBJ2-3, reads EAGVVQSPRYKIIEKKQPVAFWCNPISGHNTLYWYLQNLGQGPELLIRYENEEAVDDSQLPKDRFSAERLKGVDSTLKIQPAELGDSAVYLCASSPFRTVSDTQYFGPGTRLTVL.

This clone occurred a few times. This rearrangement joins TRBV28 to TRBJ2-3, with 9 positions matching TRBD2. Germline V gives CDR1 MDHEN, CDR2 SYDVKM. Trimming removed 6 bases from V and 11 bases from J; junction bases left unmatched: 12. The CDR3 contains 14 residues. This chain's CDR3 is CASRTIAGDLVQYF. In DNA form, the CDR3 reads TGTGCCAGCAGGACAATAGCGGGAGATTTGGTGCAGTATTTT. The full variable domain, rest sourced from reference TRBV28 and TRBJ2-3, is DVKVTQSSRYLVKRTGEKVFLECVQDMDHENMFWYRQDPGLGLRLIYFSYDVKMKEKGDIPEGYSVSREKKERFSLILESASTNQTSMYLCASRTIAGDLVQYFGPGTRLTVL.

This clone appeared a few times. Here the CDR3 reads CASSYSNQQPQHF. In nucleotides, the CDR3 is TGTGCCAGCAGTTACTCGAATCAGCAGCCCCAGCATTTT. The chain links TRBV6-8 to TRBJ1-5; D ambiguous. The V end was cut by 0 bases, the J end by 7 bases, with 7 bases between. This CDR3 has 13 residues. Germline V gene lookup returns CDR1 MNHGY and CDR2 SAAAGT.

The V and J genes are TRBV18 and TRBJ2-5; 9 bases match TRBD1. Trimming took 2 bases from V and 2 from J; bases not matched to a gene: 3. CDR1 KGHSH and CDR2 LQKENI come from the germline V gene. This CDR3 contains 15 residues. The CDR3 region is CASSPGGTGQETQYF. The CDR3 nucleotides are TGTGCCAGCTCACCAGGGGGGACAGGGCAAGAGACCCAGTACTTC.

The J gene is TRBJ1-1, the V gene TRBV10-2, with D possibly matching TRBD1 (5 bases). Germline V gene lookup returns CDR1 WSHSY and CDR2 SAAADI. Trimming took off 3 bases at V and 1 base at J, with 15 bases between the two ends. The CDR3 has 16 residues. The DNA of the CDR3 is TGCGCCAGCAGTGATAGACGGCCGGGGGGGAACACTGAAGCTTTCTTT. This encodes CASSDRRPGGNTEAFF.

This clone is labeled as medium-sized. This sequence joins TRBV11-3 and TRBJ2-7; tentatively, D is TRBD1 (9 bases). Deletions cut 5 bases from V and 3 bases from J, with 17 bases between. CDR1 and CDR2 from the germline V gene are SGHNT and YENEEA. CDR3 length equals 15 residues. As DNA, the CDR3 is TGTGCCAGCAGCCCGAGCGGGGGACAGGGCTACGAGCAGTACTTC. This encodes CASSPSGGQGYEQYF.

This clone qualifies as medium-sized. V usage is TRBV11-3 and J usage is TRBJ2-7; the match to TRBD2 covers 7 bases. V was clipped by 5 bases and J by 6 bases; unmatched bases: 16. Looked up from germline, CDR1 is SGHNT and CDR2 is YENEEA. CDR3 length: 16 residues. The CDR3 DNA is TGTGCCAGCAGCGCCCCGGGGAGCGGGAATCTCGCCGAGCAGTACTTC. This gives the protein CASSAPGSGNLAEQYF.

The chain combines TRBV18 with TRBJ1-5; no reliable D call. V shed 6 bases and J shed 3 bases, with 9 bases lying between them. This CDR3 is 13 amino acids long. Germline assignment: CDR1 KGHSH and CDR2 LQKENI. The CDR3 reads CASSLEDNQPQHF. The CDR3 region has the DNA TGTGCCAGCTCTCTCGAGGACAATCAGCCCCAGCATTTT.

A few counts support this clone. This sequence joins TRBV6-8 and TRBJ2-1, with D unresolved. The CDR3 is 15 amino acids. CDR1 and CDR2 (germline): MNHGY, SAAAGT. The V and J ends lost 5 bases and 0 bases respectively, with 11 bases between them. CDR3 DNA: TGTGCCAGCAGTGACAACGGAGCCTCCTACAATGAGCAGTTCTTC. This gives the protein CASSDNGASYNEQFF.

A few counts support this clone. The genes are TRBV6-8 and TRBJ1-1; D not resolved. Trimming shortened V by 2 bases and J by 2 bases, and 18 bases separated the two germline ends. CDR3 length: 17 amino acids. Per the germline V gene, CDR1 is MNHGY and CDR2 is SAAAGT. This CDR3 reads CASSYLPVTRLNTEAFF. In nucleotides, the CDR3 is TGTGCCAGCAGTTACCTGCCTGTGACACGGCTCAACACTGAAGCTTTCTTT.

This rearrangement joins TRBV19 to TRBJ1-5; D remains unclear. The V gene lost 5 bases and the J gene lost 0 bases, with 8 bases spanning the gap. The germline V gene has CDR1 LNHDA and CDR2 SQIVND (reference sequence). This CDR3 spans 14 amino acids. The CDR3 sequence is CASSAGYSNQPQHF. CDR3 nucleotide sequence: TGTGCCAGTAGTGCGGGATATAGCAATCAGCCCCAGCATTTT.

This clone qualifies as medium-sized. This rearrangement joins TRBV9 to TRBJ2-7; no firm D call. V shed 5 bases and J shed 0 bases, with 12 bases lying between them. The CDR3 is made up of 14 amino acids. CDR1 SGDLS and CDR2 YYNGEE come from the germline V gene. In DNA, the CDR3 is TGTGCCAGCAGTGAGAACAGCCGCTCCTACGAGCAGTACTTC. Residues: CASSENSRSYEQYF.

This clone is medium-sized (0.01 to 0.1%) in the sample. The genes are TRBV9 and TRBJ2-2; possibly TRBD1 for D (6 bases). The CDR3 spans 15 residues. With 2 bases removed from V and 1 base from J, the gap between germline ends came to 9 bases. Germline V gives CDR1 SGDLS, CDR2 YYNGEE. The CDR3 nucleotides are TGTGCCAGCAGCGTGGGGACAATGAACACCGGGGAGCTGTTTTTT. This encodes CASSVGTMNTGELFF.

This chain joins TRBV19 and TRBJ2-7; possibly TRBD1 for D (5 bases). Trimming stripped 3 bases from V and 2 bases from J, with 11 bases between. Germline lookup yields CDR1 LNHDA and CDR2 SQIVND (reference sequence). This CDR3 comprises 14 residues. The CDR3 spells CASSMGLRAYEQYF. The CDR3 region has the DNA TGTGCCAGTAGTATGGGGCTCAGGGCCTACGAGCAGTACTTC.

The chain couples TRBV19 to TRBJ2-6; possibly TRBD1 for D (5 bases). V was clipped by 5 bases and J by 0 bases, with 5 bases between them. The CDR3 is 14 amino acids. CDR1 is LNHDA and CDR2 is SQIVND in the germline V gene (reference sequence). CDR3 in amino acids: CASSDSSGANVLTF. The DNA of the CDR3 is TGTGCCAGTAGTGACAGCTCTGGGGCCAACGTCCTGACTTTC.

The CDR3 loop reads CAIRTDSDNSPLHF. CDR3 nucleotides: TGTGCCATCAGGACGGACAGCGATAATTCACCCCTCCACTTT. This chain links TRBV6-8 with TRBJ1-6; a possible D gene is TRBD1 (6 bases). Germline loops: CDR1 MNHGY, CDR2 SAAAGT. This CDR3 contains 14 residues. V was cut by 10 bases and J by 5 bases, with 15 bases left in between.

This chain joins TRBV30 and TRBJ1-1; TRBD1 matches 7 bases. Germline trimming cut 4 bases from V and 4 bases from J; bases unmatched to any gene: 6. Germline V lookup: CDR1 GTSNPN, CDR2 SVGIG (reference sequence). This CDR3 comprises 13 residues. CDR3 DNA sequence: TGTGCCTGGAATAGCCACAGGGGCACTGAAGCTTTCTTT. Residues: CAWNSHRGTEAFF.